This is a list of T cell receptor beta chains from one sample in a study of radiation and T cells in renal cell carcinoma. Clones were read by immunoSEQ multiplex PCR, and TCRdb kept only the in-frame ones, dropping some. The repertoire holds about 83,000 clones, 83% seen once, with approximately 2.3% in the top ten. Here the sequenced sample was blood, taken from a patient whose treatment included radiotherapy and nephrectomy. These receptors all come from a woman aged 60-75 years with renal cell carcinoma. CDR3s include the opening cysteine and the closing phenylalanine or tryptophan. A D gene is named only where the DNA matches it firmly. Clone size is shown for a subset of rows, as once, few, many or a class of expanded clone.

>NA|TRBV2|TRBJ1-6|NA|14
TGTGCCAGCAGTAGGAGGGGGGATAATTCACCCCTCCACTTT
CASSRRGDNSPLHF
>few|TRBV9|TRBJ1-5|NA|15
TGTGCCAGCAGCGTAGAGGGGAATAGCAATCAGCCCCAGCATTTT
CASSVEGNSNQPQHF
>NA|TRBV28|TRBJ2-1|NA|10
TGTGCCAGCAGTCACAATGAGCAGTTCTTC
CASSHNEQFF
>few|TRBV27|TRBJ1-6|TRBD1|15
TGTGCCAGCAGTTTACTCGCAGGGGGAAGGTCACCCCTCCACTTT
CASSLLAGGRSPLHF
>NA|TRBV5-1|TRBJ2-3|NA|12
TGCGCCAGCAGCTTGGATACAGATACGCAGTATTTT
CASSLDTDTQYF
>NA|TRBV10-2|TRBJ2-7|NA|16
TGCGCCAGCAGTGAGTCTTTCTTTTCCCTGACCTACGAGCAGTACTTC
CASSESFFSLTYEQYF
>NA|TRBV7-9|TRBJ2-1|NA|14
TGTGCCAGCAGCTTAGAGGGTTACAGCAATGAGCAGTTCTTC
CASSLEGYSNEQFF
>NA|TRBV6-5|TRBJ1-5|TRBD1|14
TGTGCCAGCAGGGACAGGGGGAACAATCAGCCCCAGCATTTT
CASRDRGNNQPQHF
>NA|TRBV6-5|TRBJ1-4|TRBD1|15
TGTGCCAGCAGTAGGGACAGGGGAGTTAATGAAAAACTGTTTTTT
CASSRDRGVNEKLFF
>NA|TRBV6-5|TRBJ1-2|NA|16
TGTGCCAGCAGTTCCCTAAGGGACACCTTTAACTATGGCTACACCTTC
CASSSLRDTFNYGYTF
>NA|TRBV7-9|TRBJ2-1|NA|15
TGTGCCAGCAGTCGTACCACCCAACTTAACAATGAGCAGTTCTTC
CASSRTTQLNNEQFF
>NA|TRBV28|TRBJ2-7|NA|14
TGTGCCAGCAGTTTGGGAGTTTCCGACTACGAGCAGTACTTC
CASSLGVSDYEQYF
>once|TRBV7-9|TRBJ2-3|NA|16
TGTGCCAGCAGCGCCCCACAGGGTCCTTTAACAGATACGCAGTATTTT
CASSAPQGPLTDTQYF
>NA|TRBV29-1|TRBJ1-2|NA|12
TGCAGCGTTGCCACCTCTAACTATGGCTACACCTTC
CSVATSNYGYTF
>once|TRBV5-4|TRBJ1-1|NA|14
TGTGCCAGCAGCTGGACGGAGAGGATCACTGAAGCTTTCTTT
CASSWTERITEAFF
>NA|TRBV27|TRBJ2-1|TRBD1|16
TGTGCCAGTCCATTAAAAAGACAGGGGGGCATTAATGAGCAGTTCTTC
CASPLKRQGGINEQFF